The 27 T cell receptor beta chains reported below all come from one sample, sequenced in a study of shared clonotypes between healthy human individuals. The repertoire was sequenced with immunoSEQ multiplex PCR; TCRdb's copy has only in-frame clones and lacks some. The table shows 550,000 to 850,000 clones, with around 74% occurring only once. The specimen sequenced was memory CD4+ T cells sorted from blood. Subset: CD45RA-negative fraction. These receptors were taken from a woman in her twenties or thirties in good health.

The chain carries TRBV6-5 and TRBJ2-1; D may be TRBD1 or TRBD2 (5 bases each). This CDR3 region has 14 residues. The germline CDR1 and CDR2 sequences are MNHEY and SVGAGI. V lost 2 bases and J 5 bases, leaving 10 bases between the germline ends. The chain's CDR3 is CASSYRDADNEQFF. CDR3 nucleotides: TGTGCCAGCAGTTACCGGGACGCCGACAATGAGCAGTTCTTC.

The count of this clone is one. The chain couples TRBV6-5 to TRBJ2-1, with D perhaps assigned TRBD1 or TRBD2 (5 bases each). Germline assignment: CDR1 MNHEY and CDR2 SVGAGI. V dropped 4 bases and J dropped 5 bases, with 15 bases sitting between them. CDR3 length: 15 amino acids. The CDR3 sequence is CASSFTGTPNNEQFF. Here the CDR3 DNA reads TGTGCCAGCAGTTTTACCGGGACGCCGAACAATGAGCAGTTCTTC.

The CDR3 protein is CASSEPDRPYEQYF. The CDR3 region has the DNA TGTGCCAGCAGTGAGCCGGACAGACCCTACGAGCAGTACTTC. The chain carries TRBV6-1 and TRBJ2-7, with D possibly matching TRBD1 (6 bases). Germline CDR1 and CDR2: MNHNS and SASEGT. The ends were cut back, 3 bases at V and 2 bases at J, with 11 bases in the middle. This CDR3 spans 14 amino acids.

This chain's CDR3 is CASSLASGTGGRSEQYF. CDR3 in DNA: TGTGCCAGCAGCTTAGCGAGCGGGACAGGGGGAAGGTCCGAGCAGTACTTC. The chain couples TRBV7-2 to TRBJ2-7; 11 bases are a match to TRBD1. The CDR3 consists of 17 residues. The V gene end was trimmed by 0 bases and the J gene end by 6 bases; junction bases not matched to a gene: 10. The germline CDR1 and CDR2 sequences are SGHTA and FQGNSA.

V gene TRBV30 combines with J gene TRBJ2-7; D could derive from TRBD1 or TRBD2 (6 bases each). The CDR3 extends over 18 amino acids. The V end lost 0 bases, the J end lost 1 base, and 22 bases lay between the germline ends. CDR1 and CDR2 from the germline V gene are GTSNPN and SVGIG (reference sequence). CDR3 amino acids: CAWSVPGRNPQGSYEQYF. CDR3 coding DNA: TGTGCCTGGAGTGTACCTGGGAGGAACCCTCAGGGGTCCTACGAGCAGTACTTC.

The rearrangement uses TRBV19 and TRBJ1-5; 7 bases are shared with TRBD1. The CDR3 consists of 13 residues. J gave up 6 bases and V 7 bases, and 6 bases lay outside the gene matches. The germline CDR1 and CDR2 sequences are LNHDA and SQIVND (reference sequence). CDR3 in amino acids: CASNFQGGQPQHF. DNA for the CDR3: TGTGCCAGTAACTTTCAGGGGGGTCAGCCCCAGCATTTT.

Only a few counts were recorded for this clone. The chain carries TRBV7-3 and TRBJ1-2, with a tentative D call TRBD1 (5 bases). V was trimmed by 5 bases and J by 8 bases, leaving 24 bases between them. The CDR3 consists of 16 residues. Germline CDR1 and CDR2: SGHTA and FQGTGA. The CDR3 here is CASSPLNAAGLEGYTF. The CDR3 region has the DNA TGTGCCAGCAGCCCGCTGAATGCGGCAGGGTTAGAGGGCTACACCTTC.

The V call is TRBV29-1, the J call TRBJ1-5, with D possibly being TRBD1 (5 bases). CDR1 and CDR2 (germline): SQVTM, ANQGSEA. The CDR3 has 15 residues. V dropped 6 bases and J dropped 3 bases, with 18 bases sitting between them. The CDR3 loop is CSVVSGAGFNQPQHF. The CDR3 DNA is TGCAGCGTCGTCTCGGGCGCAGGGTTCAATCAGCCCCAGCATTTT. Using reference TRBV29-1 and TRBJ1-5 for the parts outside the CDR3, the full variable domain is SAVISQKPSRDICQRGTSLTIQCQVDSQVTMMFWYRQQPGQSLTLIATANQGSEATYESGFVIDKFPISRPNLTFSTLTVSNMSPEDSSIYLCSVVSGAGFNQPQHFGDGTRLSIL.

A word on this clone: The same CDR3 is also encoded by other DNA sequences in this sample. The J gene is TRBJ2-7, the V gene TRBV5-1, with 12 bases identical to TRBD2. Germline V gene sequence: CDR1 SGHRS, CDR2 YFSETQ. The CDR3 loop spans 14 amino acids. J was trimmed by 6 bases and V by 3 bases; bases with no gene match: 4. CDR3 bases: TGCGCCAGCAGCTCCGGGACTAGCGGGCTCGAGCAGTACTTC. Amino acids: CASSSGTSGLEQYF.

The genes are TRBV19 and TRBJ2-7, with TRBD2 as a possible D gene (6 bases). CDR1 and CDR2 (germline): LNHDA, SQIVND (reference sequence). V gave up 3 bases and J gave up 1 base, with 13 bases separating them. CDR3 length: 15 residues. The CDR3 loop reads CASSIRLAPSYEQYF. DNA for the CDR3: TGTGCCAGTAGTATCCGTCTAGCGCCGTCCTACGAGCAGTACTTC.

Written as DNA, the CDR3 is TGTGCCAGCAGCGGACAGTCCTACAATGAGCAGTTCTTC. Translation: CASSGQSYNEQFF. The rearrangement joins TRBV5-6 to TRBJ2-1; possible D gene TRBD1, 6 bases. CDR3 length: 13 residues. Trimming took off 4 bases at V and 1 base at J, with 6 bases between the two ends. Germline V gene sequence: CDR1 SGHDT, CDR2 YYEEEE.

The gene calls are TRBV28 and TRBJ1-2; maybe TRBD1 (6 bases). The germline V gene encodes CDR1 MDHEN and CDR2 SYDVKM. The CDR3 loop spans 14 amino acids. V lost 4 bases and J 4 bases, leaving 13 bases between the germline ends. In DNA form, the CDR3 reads TGTGCCAGCAGTTACCCCGGAGGGGGCTATGGCTACACCTTC. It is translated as CASSYPGGGYGYTF.

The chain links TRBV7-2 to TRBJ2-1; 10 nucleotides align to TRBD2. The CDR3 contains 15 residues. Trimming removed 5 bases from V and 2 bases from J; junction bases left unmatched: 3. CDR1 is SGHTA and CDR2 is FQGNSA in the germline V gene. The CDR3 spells CASSTTSGTYNEQFF. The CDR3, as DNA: TGTGCCAGCAGCACAACTAGCGGGACCTACAATGAGCAGTTCTTC. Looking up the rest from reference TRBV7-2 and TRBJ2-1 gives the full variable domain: GAGVSQSPSNKVTEKGKDVELRCDPISGHTALYWYRQSLGQGLEFLIYFQGNSAPDKSGLPSDRFSAERTGGSVSTLTIQRTQQEDSAVYLCASSTTSGTYNEQFFGPGTRLTVL.

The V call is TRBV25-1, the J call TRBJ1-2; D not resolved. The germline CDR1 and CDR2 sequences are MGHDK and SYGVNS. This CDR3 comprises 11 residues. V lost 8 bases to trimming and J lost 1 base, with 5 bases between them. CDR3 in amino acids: CASGHNYGYTF. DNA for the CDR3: TGTGCCAGCGGTCATAACTATGGCTACACCTTC.

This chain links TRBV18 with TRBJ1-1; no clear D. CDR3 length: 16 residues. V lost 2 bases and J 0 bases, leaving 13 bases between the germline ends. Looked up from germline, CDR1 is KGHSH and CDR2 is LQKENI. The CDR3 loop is CASSPVAETMNTEAFF. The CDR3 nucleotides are TGTGCCAGCTCACCAGTGGCGGAAACTATGAACACTGAAGCTTTCTTT.

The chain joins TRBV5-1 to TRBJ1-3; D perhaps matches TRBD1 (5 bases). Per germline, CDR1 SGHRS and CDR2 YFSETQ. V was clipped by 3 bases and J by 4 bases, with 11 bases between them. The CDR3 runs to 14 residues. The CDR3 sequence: CASSSQGPGNTIYF. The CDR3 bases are TGCGCCAGCAGCTCCCAGGGTCCCGGAAACACCATATATTTT.

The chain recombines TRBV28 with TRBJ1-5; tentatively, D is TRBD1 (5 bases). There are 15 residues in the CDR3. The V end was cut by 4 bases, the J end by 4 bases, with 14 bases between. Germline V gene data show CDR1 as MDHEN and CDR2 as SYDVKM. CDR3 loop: CASSSTGRSNQPQHF. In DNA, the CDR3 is TGTGCCAGCAGTTCCACGGGACGCTCGAATCAGCCCCAGCATTTT.

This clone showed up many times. The CDR3 region is CAISEISGMNTEAFF. Written as DNA, the CDR3 is TGTGCCATCAGTGAAATTTCTGGCATGAACACTGAAGCTTTCTTT. The rearrangement uses TRBV10-3 and TRBJ1-1; D gene unclear. This CDR3 has 15 amino acids. CDR1 and CDR2 (germline): ENHRY, SYGVKD. V shed 3 bases and J shed 0 bases, with 11 bases lying between them.

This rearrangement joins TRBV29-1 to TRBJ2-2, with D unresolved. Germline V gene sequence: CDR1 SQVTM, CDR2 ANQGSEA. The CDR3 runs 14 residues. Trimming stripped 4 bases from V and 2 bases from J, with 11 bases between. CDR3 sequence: CSVVYRHNTGELFF. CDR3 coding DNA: TGCAGCGTTGTATATCGGCATAACACCGGGGAGCTGTTTTTT.

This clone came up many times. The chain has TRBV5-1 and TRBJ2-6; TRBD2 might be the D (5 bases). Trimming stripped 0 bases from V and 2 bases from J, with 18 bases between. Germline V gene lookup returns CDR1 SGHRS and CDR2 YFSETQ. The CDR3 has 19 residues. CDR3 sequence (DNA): TGCGCCAGCAGCTTGGCGGTTCGGACTCTGACTGCTGGGGCCAACGTCCTGACTTTC. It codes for CASSLAVRTLTAGANVLTF.

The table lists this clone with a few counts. This CDR3 is CARIAGNYEQYF. For the CDR3, the DNA is TGCGCCCGAATAGCGGGAAACTACGAGCAGTACTTC. The rearrangement joins TRBV5-1 to TRBJ2-7; TRBD2 matches at 8 bases. With V trimmed by 10 bases and J by 3 bases, 6 bases remained unmatched. CDR1 and CDR2 from the germline V gene are SGHRS and YFSETQ. The CDR3 runs to 12 residues.

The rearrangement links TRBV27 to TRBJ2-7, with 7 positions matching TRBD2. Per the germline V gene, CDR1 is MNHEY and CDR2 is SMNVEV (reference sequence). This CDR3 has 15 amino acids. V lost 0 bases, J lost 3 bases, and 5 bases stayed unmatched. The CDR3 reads CASSLSGGGVYEQYF. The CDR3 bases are TGTGCCAGCAGTTTATCTGGGGGAGGGGTCTACGAGCAGTACTTC.

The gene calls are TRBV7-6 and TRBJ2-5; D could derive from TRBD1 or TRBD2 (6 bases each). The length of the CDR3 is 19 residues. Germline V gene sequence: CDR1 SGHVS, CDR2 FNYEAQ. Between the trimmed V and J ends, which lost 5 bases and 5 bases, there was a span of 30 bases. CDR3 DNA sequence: TGTGCCAGCAGCCCAAAGCAATTTGGGGGGCAGGGGAGAGTCGAGACCCAGTACTTC. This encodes CASSPKQFGGQGRVETQYF.

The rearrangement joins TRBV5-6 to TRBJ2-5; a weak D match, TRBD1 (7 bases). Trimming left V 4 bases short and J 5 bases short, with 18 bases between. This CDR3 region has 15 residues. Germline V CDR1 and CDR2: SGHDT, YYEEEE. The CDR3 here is CASSPSQGGAETQYF. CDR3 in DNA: TGTGCCAGCAGCCCTAGTCAGGGGGGCGCCGAGACCCAGTACTTC.

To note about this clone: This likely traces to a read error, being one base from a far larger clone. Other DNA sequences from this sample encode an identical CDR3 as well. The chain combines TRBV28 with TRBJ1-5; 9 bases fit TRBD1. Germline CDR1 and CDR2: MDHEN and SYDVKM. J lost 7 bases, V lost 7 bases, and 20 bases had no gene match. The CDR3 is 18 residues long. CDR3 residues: CASNLPGQGVVTGQPQHF. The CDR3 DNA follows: TGTGCCAGCAACCTACCGGGACAGGGAGTGGTCACTGGGCAGCCCCAGCATTTT.

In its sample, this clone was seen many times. In DNA, the CDR3 is TGTGCCAGCAGTTACTCATTCGCTAGCACAGATACGCAGTATTTT. Translation gives CASSYSFASTDTQYF. This chain joins TRBV6-5 and TRBJ2-3; D is unresolved. Germline V gene data show CDR1 as MNHEY and CDR2 as SVGAGI. The length of the CDR3 is 15 residues. V was clipped by 0 bases and J by 0 bases, with 7 bases between them.

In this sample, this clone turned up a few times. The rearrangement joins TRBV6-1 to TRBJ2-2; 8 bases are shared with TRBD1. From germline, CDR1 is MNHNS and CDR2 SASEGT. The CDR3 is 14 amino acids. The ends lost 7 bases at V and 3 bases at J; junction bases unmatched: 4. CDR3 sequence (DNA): TGTGCCAGCAAATCACAGGGGGACACCGGGGAGCTGTTTTTT. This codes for CASKSQGDTGELFF.